Listed below are T cell receptor beta chains from one sample, sequenced in a study of shared clonotypes between healthy human individuals. Sequenced by immunoSEQ multiplex PCR; TCRdb stores in-frame clones only, minus some. In the table there are about 1.5 million clones, around 98% of which are singletons. The sequencing sample was made of naive CD4+ T cells sorted from blood. The receptors originated from a man aged 30 to 45 in good health. CDR3s include the opening cysteine and the closing phenylalanine or tryptophan. D genes are given only for firm matches. Some rows have no size entry. The others give once, few or many, or a class for an expanded clone.

j_call clone_size d_call v_call cdr3_nt cdr3_aa
TRBJ2-7 . . TRBV29-1 TGCAGCGTTGGGGGTTTCGGGAGTAACTACGAGCAGTACTTC CSVGGFGSNYEQYF
TRBJ2-1 . TRBD2 TRBV11-2 TGTGCCAGCAGCTTAATAAGGCGGGAGGGATTCTCCTACAATGAGCAGTTCTTC CASSLIRREGFSYNEQFF
TRBJ1-1 . . TRBV9 TGTGCCAGCAGCGAGGGACCGAGCACTGAAGCTTTCTTT CASSEGPSTEAFF
TRBJ1-1 . TRBD1 TRBV14 TGTGCCAGCAGCCACTGGACAGGGGCCATGAACACTGAAGCTTTCTTT CASSHWTGAMNTEAFF
TRBJ1-2 . . TRBV18 TGTGCCAGCTCACTGAGAGAGGGCTGGTCGGGCTACACCTTC CASSLREGWSGYTF
TRBJ1-5 . . TRBV2 TGTGCCAGCAGGGGACGGGATAGCAATCAGCCCCAGCATTTT CASRGRDSNQPQHF
TRBJ2-7 . . TRBV11-3 TGTGCCAGCAGCCTCGGCCTCACGGGGGAGCAGTACTTC CASSLGLTGEQYF
TRBJ2-1 . . TRBV27 TGTGCCAGCAGTTTAGCCCGGCAGCCAGTGTCGCAGTTCTTC CASSLARQPVSQFF
TRBJ1-3 . . TRBV5-1 TGCGCCAGCAGCGTACAGGGAACCTCTGGAAACACCATATATTTT CASSVQGTSGNTIYF
TRBJ2-7 . . TRBV6-6 TGTGCCAGCAGTTACTCGCCCGATAGCTACGAGCAGTACTTC CASSYSPDSYEQYF
TRBJ2-1 . . TRBV7-9 TGTGCCAGCAGCTTATTTGCGAGCGGCTCCTACAATGAGCAGTTCTTC CASSLFASGSYNEQFF
TRBJ2-5 . . TRBV14 TGTGCCAGCAGCCAAGATCCGGGGGCTCAAGAGACCCAGTACTTC CASSQDPGAQETQYF
TRBJ2-7 . . TRBV7-2 TGTGCCAGCAGCTTAGAGCCCAGCGTACGATCCTACGAGCAGTACTTC CASSLEPSVRSYEQYF
TRBJ2-5 . . TRBV18 TGTGCCAGCTCAGACGGGGAGACCCAGTACTTC CASSDGETQYF
TRBJ2-7 once TRBD2 TRBV6-1 TGTGCCAGTTTTACGCGGGGGGTCCACGAGCAGTACTTC CASFTRGVHEQYF
TRBJ2-5 . . TRBV19 TGTGCCAGTAGTCCGCCGGCCGGCAGGGGGGGAACCCAGTACTTC CASSPPAGRGGTQYF
TRBJ2-7 . . TRBV4-3 TGCGCCAGCAGCCAAGATGGGGAGCAGCCCCTCGAGCAGTACTTC CASSQDGEQPLEQYF
TRBJ1-1 . . TRBV5-1 TGCGCCAGCAGCTTGGGTTTGGGGGAAATCAACACTGAAGCTTTCTTT CASSLGLGEINTEAFF
TRBJ2-3 . TRBD2 TRBV27 TGTGCCAGCGGACGGGAGGTGGGCACAGATACGCAGTATTTT CASGREVGTDTQYF
TRBJ2-7 . . TRBV4-3 TGCGCCAGCAGCCAAGTAGGCGGGCTCCGCTACGAGCAGTACTTC CASSQVGGLRYEQYF
TRBJ2-2 . TRBD1 TRBV9 TGTGCCAGCAGCGAGAAGGGACAGGGGTCCGGGGAGCTGTTTTTT CASSEKGQGSGELFF
TRBJ2-6 . TRBD1 TRBV5-4 TGTGCCAGCAGCTCGACAGGGGCTGGGGCCAACGTCCTGACTTTC CASSSTGAGANVLTF
TRBJ1-4 . . TRBV7-9 TGTGCCAGCAGCTTTCACCGACCAAATGAAAAACTGTTTTTT CASSFHRPNEKLFF
TRBJ2-7 . TRBD2 TRBV6-1 TGTGCCAGCACGAATCTAGCGGGAGTTTCCTACGAGCAGTACTTC CASTNLAGVSYEQYF
TRBJ2-7 . . TRBV6-4 TGTGCCAGCAGTGAACAGTTGGGCCCGGCATACGAGCAGTACTTC CASSEQLGPAYEQYF
TRBJ1-2 . . TRBV7-9 TGTGCCAGCAGCTCGAACTCCGCTGGTGGCTATGGCTACACCTTC CASSSNSAGGYGYTF
TRBJ2-7 . . TRBV5-1 TGCGCCAGCAGCTTGGGGCTTGGGGGCTACGAGCAGTACTTC CASSLGLGGYEQYF
TRBJ1-1 . . TRBV28 TGTGCCAGCAGTTTAGGGGGTGTAAGTAACACTGAAGCTTTCTTT CASSLGGVSNTEAFF
TRBJ2-1 . . TRBV9 TGTGCCAGCAGCCAACCTACGACTTCCTACAATGAGCAGTTCTTC CASSQPTTSYNEQFF
TRBJ2-1 once . TRBV5-1 TGCGCCAGCAGCTTGAGGGGTAAACGAGACAATGAGCAGTTCTTC CASSLRGKRDNEQFF
TRBJ2-1 . TRBD2 TRBV15 TGTGCCACCAGTACCGGGACTAGCGGAAACAATGAGCAGTTCTTC CATSTGTSGNNEQFF
TRBJ1-5 . . TRBV25-1 TGTGCCAGTGCCTCAGGGGAAGGCAATCAGCCCCAGCATTTT CASASGEGNQPQHF
TRBJ2-2 . . TRBV29-1 TGCGTTGGCGGAAACACCGGGGAGCTGTTTTTT CVGGNTGELFF
TRBJ1-2 . TRBD1 TRBV9 TGTGCCAGCAGCGCAGAACAGGGGGCGGGATATGGCTACACCTTC CASSAEQGAGYGYTF
TRBJ2-1 . TRBD2 TRBV30 TGTGCCTGGAGTGGGGGTTCGCGTCTAGCGGGCAGCTCCTACAATGAGCAGTTCTTC CAWSGGSRLAGSSYNEQFF
TRBJ2-1 . . TRBV7-9 TGTGCCAGCAGCTTTGGCAGCTCCTACAATGAGCAGTTCTTC CASSFGSSYNEQFF
TRBJ2-7 . . TRBV27 TGTGCCAGCAGTTATTCCGGGCGGCGTTTTTCCTACGAGCAGTACTTC CASSYSGRRFSYEQYF
TRBJ2-4 . TRBD2 TRBV14 TGTGCCAGCAGCCGCCGGGCGGGAGCGAACATTCAGTACTTC CASSRRAGANIQYF
TRBJ2-7 . TRBD1 TRBV11-2 TGTGCCAGCAGCTTGGGGGGCAGGGGGCCCTACGAGCAGTACTTC CASSLGGRGPYEQYF
TRBJ2-6 . . TRBV6-6 TGTGCCAGCTTGCTGGGGCGGACTGGGGCCAACGTCCTGACTTTC CASLLGRTGANVLTF
TRBJ2-4 . TRBD1 TRBV18 TGTGCCAGCTCACCTCTTATCAAGGGGGCTGCCAAAAACATTCAGTACTTC CASSPLIKGAAKNIQYF
TRBJ2-1 once . TRBV2 TGTGCCAGCAGTACCCGGGGCAGGGTCAATGAGCAGTTCTTC CASSTRGRVNEQFF
TRBJ2-3 . . TRBV5-5 TGTGCCAGCAGCTTCAGGCAAGATACGCAGTATTTT CASSFRQDTQYF
TRBJ1-2 . . TRBV7-2 TGTGCCAGCAGCTTATTCCATGGGGGACGGAAATTTGATGGCTACACCTTC CASSLFHGGRKFDGYTF
TRBJ2-5 . TRBD2 TRBV7-2 TGTGCCAGCAGCCCCCAGTGGAGGCGGGAGCAAGAGACCCAGTACTTC CASSPQWRREQETQYF
TRBJ2-3 few TRBD2 TRBV25-1 TGTGCCAGCAGAAGAGCGGGAGAGTCCACAGATACGCAGTATTTT CASRRAGESTDTQYF
TRBJ2-3 . . TRBV5-4 TGTGCCAGCAGCTTGACTAGCCACCCGCCGGATACGCAGTATTTT CASSLTSHPPDTQYF
TRBJ2-1 . . TRBV12-5 TGTGCTAGTGGTTTTAGAATTGCGCCAGACTCCTACAATGAGCAGTTCTTC CASGFRIAPDSYNEQFF
TRBJ2-2 . TRBD1 TRBV6-5 TGTGCCAGCAGTCGGACAGGGGGCACCGGGGAGCTGTTTTTT CASSRTGGTGELFF
TRBJ1-3 . . TRBV28 TGTGCCAGCAGTTTAGGGGGCAGCTCTGGAAACACCATATATTTT CASSLGGSSGNTIYF
TRBJ2-7 . . TRBV19 TGTGCCAGGGAACAGGACAGAAACCCCTACGAGCAGTACTTC CAREQDRNPYEQYF